Listed below are T cell receptor beta chains from one sample, sequenced in a study of Ad26.COV2.S vaccination and SARS-CoV-2 variants. The assay was immunoSEQ multiplex PCR, and TCRdb's table has in-frame clones only and misses some. The table includes nearly 400,000 clones, about 89% detected once. The specimen was peripheral blood, collected in a trial of Ad26.COV2.S vaccine versus placebo. These receptor sequences come from a person aged 18 to 65 who received the Ad26.COV2.S COVID-19 vaccine or a placebo. CDR3s include the opening cysteine and the closing phenylalanine or tryptophan. D genes are given only for firm matches. Size is omitted from some rows. Given values are once, few, many or a class for expanded clones.

TGTGCCAGCAGCACAGATACGCAGTATTTT	CASSTDTQYF	TRBV7-2	.	TRBJ2-3	.
TGTGCCAGCAGCTTAGGGGGTTATGGCTACACCTTC	CASSLGGYGYTF	TRBV7-9	.	TRBJ1-2	.
TGCGCCAGCAGCCAAGAAGTAACCCTTATGGCCTACGAGCAGTACTTC	CASSQEVTLMAYEQYF	TRBV4-1	.	TRBJ2-7	.
TGTGCCAGCAGTTTAAGGAACACAGATACGCAGTATTTT	CASSLRNTDTQYF	TRBV28	.	TRBJ2-3	.
TGTGCCAGCAGCTCCCCACTAGCGGGAGGGCTCAATGAGCAGTTCTTC	CASSSPLAGGLNEQFF	TRBV9	TRBD2	TRBJ2-1	.
TGTGCCAGCACCAATGGGCTAGCGGGTTACAATGAGCAGTTCTTC	CASTNGLAGYNEQFF	TRBV3-1/TRBV3-2	TRBD2	TRBJ2-1	.
TGTGCCAGCAGCGTAGAAGGGGCGGGTACTGAAGCTTTCTTT	CASSVEGAGTEAFF	TRBV9	.	TRBJ1-1	.
TGTGCCAGCAGGACAGGAATTAACACTGAAGCTTTCTTT	CASRTGINTEAFF	TRBV6-5	.	TRBJ1-1	.
TGTGCCAGCAGTCGGACAGGGGCAGGGTACAATGAGCAGTTCTTC	CASSRTGAGYNEQFF	TRBV2	TRBD1	TRBJ2-1	.
TGTGCCAGCACGCCCAGCACAGATACGCAGTATTTT	CASTPSTDTQYF	TRBV2	.	TRBJ2-3	.
TGCGCCAGCAGCTCGAGACAGGGAGAGACCCAGTACTTC	CASSSRQGETQYF	TRBV5-1	TRBD1	TRBJ2-5	once
TGTGCCAGCAGACTGGGGTGGGCCCAAGAGACCCAGTACTTC	CASRLGWAQETQYF	TRBV6-5	.	TRBJ2-5	.
TGCGCCAGCAGCCCAGAGTCGTGGCAGCCCCAGCATTTT	CASSPESWQPQHF	TRBV4-1	.	TRBJ1-5	.
TGTGCCAGCAGCTTAGAAGGGGGGACAGGGAGGGCACCCCTCCACTTT	CASSLEGGTGRAPLHF	TRBV7-8	TRBD1	TRBJ1-6	.
TGTGCCAGCAGCCCCGCGTTCGATTCACCCCTCCACTTT	CASSPAFDSPLHF	TRBV28	.	TRBJ1-6	few
TGTGCCAGCAGCTTAGGTGTAAGGGTACGGGGAAGCTCCTACAATGAGCAGTTCTTC	CASSLGVRVRGSSYNEQFF	TRBV7-2	.	TRBJ2-1	.
TGTGCCAGCAGCCAGGGACAGTTGGAGCAGTTCTTC	CASSQGQLEQFF	TRBV4-2	TRBD1	TRBJ2-1	.
TGTGCTAGTGGTTTGGTACAGGGAGCAACTAATGAAAAACTGTTTTTT	CASGLVQGATNEKLFF	TRBV12-5	.	TRBJ1-4	few
TGTGCCACCAGCAGAATGGGACACTCTGGAAACACCATATATTTT	CATSRMGHSGNTIYF	TRBV15	.	TRBJ1-3	.
TGTGCCAGCAGCCAATCCTCCTACGAGCAGTACTTC	CASSQSSYEQYF	TRBV3-1/TRBV3-2	.	TRBJ2-7	.
TGTGCCAGCAGACCGGGACAGGCGAACACTGAAGCTTTCTTT	CASRPGQANTEAFF	TRBV2	TRBD1	TRBJ1-1	.
TGTGCCAGCAGGCGCACAGGAATCATGAACACTGAAGCTTTCTTT	CASRRTGIMNTEAFF	TRBV6-5	.	TRBJ1-1	few
TGCGCCAGCAGCCTCTCGGGACCCGAGCAGTACTTC	CASSLSGPEQYF	TRBV5-1	.	TRBJ2-7	.
TGTGCCTGGAGTAACGGTCCTAGCACAGATACGCAGTATTTT	CAWSNGPSTDTQYF	TRBV30	.	TRBJ2-3	.
TGTGCCATCAGGTCGGCAGGGGCCACAGATACGCAGTATTTT	CAIRSAGATDTQYF	TRBV10-3	.	TRBJ2-3	.
TGTGCCAGCACGGAGGGGTTAAGGGCTAATTCACCCCTCCACTTT	CASTEGLRANSPLHF	TRBV6-5	.	TRBJ1-6	.
TGTGCCAGCCGGTGGCGGGAGGACACCGGGGAGCTGTTTTTT	CASRWREDTGELFF	TRBV27	TRBD2	TRBJ2-2	.
TGCAGCGTTGAAGAAGGGGCAGGGCCCACCGGGGAGCTGTTTTTT	CSVEEGAGPTGELFF	TRBV29-1	.	TRBJ2-2	.
TGTGCTAGTGGTATCGACAGTAATTTGTCACCCCTCCACTTT	CASGIDSNLSPLHF	TRBV12-5	.	TRBJ1-6	.
TGTGCCAGCAGCTTATACGGGGGACTAGCGGGTAGCACAGATACGCAGTATTTT	CASSLYGGLAGSTDTQYF	TRBV7-9	TRBD2	TRBJ2-3	.
TGTGCCAGCACCTCAGAGGAGGGGAGGGGGGCTTTCTTT	CASTSEEGRGAFF	TRBV9	.	TRBJ1-1	.
TGTGCCAGCAGCCTAATCAAGTCCGGGACTAGACACACTGAGCTGTTTTTT	CASSLIKSGTRHTELFF	TRBV28	TRBD2	TRBJ2-2	.
TGTGCCAGCAGTTTAGGCTACGAGCAGTACTTC	CASSLGYEQYF	TRBV12-3/TRBV12-4	.	TRBJ2-7	.
TGTGCCAGCAGTTACCGGTGGGGAGCTGAGCAGTTCTTC	CASSYRWGAEQFF	TRBV6-2/TRBV6-3	.	TRBJ2-1	few
TGTGCCATCAGTGGGACAGGACAAGCTAAGGGCTACACCTTC	CAISGTGQAKGYTF	TRBV10-3	TRBD1	TRBJ1-2	.
TGCAGTGCTAGAGCGGGGTACGAGCAGTACTTC	CSARAGYEQYF	TRBV20-1	.	TRBJ2-7	.
TGTGCCTGGAGTGTTGGGGATATCAATCAGCCCCAGCATTTT	CAWSVGDINQPQHF	TRBV30	.	TRBJ1-5	.
TGTGCCACCAGTGAGACCGGTTATGGCTACACCTTC	CATSETGYGYTF	TRBV24-1	.	TRBJ1-2	.
TGTGCCTGGAGTGCCGGAGGACTTCAGCATTTT	CAWSAGGLQHF	TRBV30	.	TRBJ1-5	once
TGTGCCAGTAGTATGGGGAGGTTTCAGCCCCAGCATTTT	CASSMGRFQPQHF	TRBV19	.	TRBJ1-5	.
TGTGCTAGTGGTGCTGGACCTAGCAATCAGCCCCAGCATTTT	CASGAGPSNQPQHF	TRBV12-5	.	TRBJ1-5	many
TGTGCCAGCAGCCCTGGGGCAGCGTACGAGCAGTACTTC	CASSPGAAYEQYF	TRBV11-3	.	TRBJ2-7	few
TGTGCCAGCAGCCCGCGACAGCCCATCATGAACACTGAAGCTTTCTTT	CASSPRQPIMNTEAFF	TRBV5-5	.	TRBJ1-1	.
TGCGCCAGCAGCTTGGAGTCCTGGTCGAACACCGGGGAGCTGTTTTTT	CASSLESWSNTGELFF	TRBV5-1	.	TRBJ2-2	few
TGCGCCAGCAGCCCCGGGGTTGCGGGAGATCCGGGGAGAGAGACCCAGTACTTC	CASSPGVAGDPGRETQYF	TRBV5-1	TRBD2	TRBJ2-5	.
TGTGCCAGCAGTTTGGCAGGACGAACTGAAGCTTTCTTT	CASSLAGRTEAFF	TRBV12-3/TRBV12-4	.	TRBJ1-1	.
TGTGCCAGCAGCCCGGACAGGGATTGGGGCACAGATACGCAGTATTTT	CASSPDRDWGTDTQYF	TRBV5-6	TRBD1	TRBJ2-3	.
TGCAGTGCTAGTCTCCTGGGGGTTGACACTGAAGCTTTCTTT	CSASLLGVDTEAFF	TRBV20-1	.	TRBJ1-1	.
TGTGCCACCAGCAGAGATAAGCGGGCGCCAAACTATGGCTACACCTTC	CATSRDKRAPNYGYTF	TRBV15	.	TRBJ1-2	once
TGTGCCAGCAGCTCTCCCCCCCCGGAGCAGTTCTTC	CASSSPPPEQFF	TRBV7-3	.	TRBJ2-1	once
TGTGCCAGCAGTTACCAGCTTTCACCCCTCCACTTT	CASSYQLSPLHF	TRBV6-6	.	TRBJ1-6	few
TGTGCCAGCAGCAACTCCCGGACTTTCCACCTAGATTCCGAGCAGTACTTC	CASSNSRTFHLDSEQYF	TRBV21-1	.	TRBJ2-7	.
TGTGCCAGCAGCTTAGTCGGGCAGCAAGAGACCCAGTACTTC	CASSLVGQQETQYF	TRBV7-9	.	TRBJ2-5	.
TGTGCCATCAGTGGGGATTTTAGCGGGAACCCCACAGATACGCAGTATTTT	CAISGDFSGNPTDTQYF	TRBV10-3	TRBD2	TRBJ2-3	.
TGTGCCAGCAGCTTCCGGGACATCTCGAACAATGAGCAGTTCTTC	CASSFRDISNNEQFF	TRBV5-6	.	TRBJ2-1	.
TGTGCCAGCAGTTTATCAGGGACCCATCAGCCCCAGCATTTT	CASSLSGTHQPQHF	TRBV28	.	TRBJ1-5	few
TGTGCCAGCAGACGGGACAGGGTGAAGACCCAGTACTTC	CASRRDRVKTQYF	TRBV6-5	TRBD1	TRBJ2-5	many